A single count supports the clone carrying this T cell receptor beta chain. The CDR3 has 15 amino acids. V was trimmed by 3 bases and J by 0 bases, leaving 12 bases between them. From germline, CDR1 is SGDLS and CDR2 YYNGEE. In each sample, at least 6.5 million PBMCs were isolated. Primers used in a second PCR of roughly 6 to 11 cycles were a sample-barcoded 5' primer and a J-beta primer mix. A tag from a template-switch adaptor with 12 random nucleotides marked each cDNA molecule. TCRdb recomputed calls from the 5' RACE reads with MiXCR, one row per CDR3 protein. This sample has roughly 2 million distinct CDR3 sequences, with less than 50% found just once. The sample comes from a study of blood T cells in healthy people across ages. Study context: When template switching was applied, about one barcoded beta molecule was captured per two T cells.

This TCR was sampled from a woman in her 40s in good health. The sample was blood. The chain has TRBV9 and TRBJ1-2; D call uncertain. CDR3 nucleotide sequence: TGTGCCAGCAGCGCGACAACAGCCGCTAACTATGGCTACACCTTC. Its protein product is CASSATTAANYGYTF.